The 2 T cell receptor beta chains reported below all come from one sample, sequenced in a study of T-cell memory formation after mild COVID-19. Each CDR3 protein is one row after TCRdb ran MiXCR on the 5' RACE reads. The table includes some 160,000 distinct CDR3 sequences, 10% to 15% detected once. Sequencing was done on a sample of PBMCs or a T cell subset sorted from them (not recorded which). The source of these receptors is a man between 18 and 29 years old who had mild COVID-19 (a few samples of this study predate the infection). Cell type and time point are not known.

The chain has TRBV3-1 and TRBJ2-5; 12 bases match TRBD2. V dropped 3 bases and J dropped 3; count of bases not matched to a gene: 5. The CDR3 is made up of 16 amino acids. From germline, CDR1 is LGHDT and CDR2 YNNKEL (reference sequence). The CDR3, as DNA: TGTGCCAGCAGCCAGGGGAGGACTAGCGGGGAAGAGACCCAGTACTTC. Residues: CASSQGRTSGEETQYF.

This clonotype appeared a few times. This sequence joins TRBV4-3 and TRBJ2-2; D gene unclear. From germline, CDR1 is LGHNA and CDR2 YSLEER. The CDR3 runs 16 residues. Trimming pared 0 bases from V and 2 bases from J, leaving 10 bases between. The CDR3 bases are TGCGCCAGCAGCCAAGAATCGGGTAAAAACACCGGGGAGCTGTTTTTT. This sequence encodes CASSQESGKNTGELFF.